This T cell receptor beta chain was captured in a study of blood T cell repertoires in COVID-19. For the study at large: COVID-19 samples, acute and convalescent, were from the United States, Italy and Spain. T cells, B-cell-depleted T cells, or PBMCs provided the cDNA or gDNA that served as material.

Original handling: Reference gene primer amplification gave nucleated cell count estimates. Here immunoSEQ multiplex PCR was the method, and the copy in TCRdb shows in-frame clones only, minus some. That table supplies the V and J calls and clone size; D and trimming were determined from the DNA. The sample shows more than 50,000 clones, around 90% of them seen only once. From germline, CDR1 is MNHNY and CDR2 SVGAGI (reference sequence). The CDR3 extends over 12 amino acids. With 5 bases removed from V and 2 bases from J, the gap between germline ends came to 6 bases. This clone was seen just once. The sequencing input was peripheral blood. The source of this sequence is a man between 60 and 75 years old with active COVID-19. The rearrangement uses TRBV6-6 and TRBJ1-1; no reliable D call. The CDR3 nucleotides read TGTGCCAGCAGTCCTTCTAACACTGAAGCTTTCTTT. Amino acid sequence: CASSPSNTEAFF.